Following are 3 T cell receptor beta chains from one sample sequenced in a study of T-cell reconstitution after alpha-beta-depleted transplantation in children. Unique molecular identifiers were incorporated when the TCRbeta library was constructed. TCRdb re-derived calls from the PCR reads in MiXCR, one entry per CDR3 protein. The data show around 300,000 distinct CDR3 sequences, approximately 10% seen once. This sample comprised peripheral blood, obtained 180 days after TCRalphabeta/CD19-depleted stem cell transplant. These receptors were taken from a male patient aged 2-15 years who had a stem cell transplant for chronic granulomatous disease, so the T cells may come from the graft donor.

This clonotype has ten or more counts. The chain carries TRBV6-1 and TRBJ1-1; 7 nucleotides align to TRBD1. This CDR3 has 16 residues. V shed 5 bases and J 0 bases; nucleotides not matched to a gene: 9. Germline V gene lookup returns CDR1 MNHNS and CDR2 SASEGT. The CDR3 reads CASSRTPTGLNTEAFF. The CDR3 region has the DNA TGTGCCAGCAGTCGTACCCCGACAGGGCTGAACACTGAAGCTTTCTTT.

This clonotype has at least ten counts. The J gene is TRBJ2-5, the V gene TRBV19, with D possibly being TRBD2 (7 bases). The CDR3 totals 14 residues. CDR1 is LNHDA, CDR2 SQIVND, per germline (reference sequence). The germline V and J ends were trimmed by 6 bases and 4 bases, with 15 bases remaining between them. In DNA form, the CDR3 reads TGTGCCAGTAGCCCCGAGGGGGGGGGAGAGACCCAGTACTTC. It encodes CASSPEGGGETQYF.

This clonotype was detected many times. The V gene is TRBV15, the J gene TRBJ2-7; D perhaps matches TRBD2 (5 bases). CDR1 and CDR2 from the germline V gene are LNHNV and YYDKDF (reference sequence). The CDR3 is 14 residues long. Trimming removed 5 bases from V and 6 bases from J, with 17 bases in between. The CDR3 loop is CATSPRSSSPEQYF. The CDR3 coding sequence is TGTGCCACCAGCCCCCGGTCTAGCTCTCCCGAGCAGTACTTC.